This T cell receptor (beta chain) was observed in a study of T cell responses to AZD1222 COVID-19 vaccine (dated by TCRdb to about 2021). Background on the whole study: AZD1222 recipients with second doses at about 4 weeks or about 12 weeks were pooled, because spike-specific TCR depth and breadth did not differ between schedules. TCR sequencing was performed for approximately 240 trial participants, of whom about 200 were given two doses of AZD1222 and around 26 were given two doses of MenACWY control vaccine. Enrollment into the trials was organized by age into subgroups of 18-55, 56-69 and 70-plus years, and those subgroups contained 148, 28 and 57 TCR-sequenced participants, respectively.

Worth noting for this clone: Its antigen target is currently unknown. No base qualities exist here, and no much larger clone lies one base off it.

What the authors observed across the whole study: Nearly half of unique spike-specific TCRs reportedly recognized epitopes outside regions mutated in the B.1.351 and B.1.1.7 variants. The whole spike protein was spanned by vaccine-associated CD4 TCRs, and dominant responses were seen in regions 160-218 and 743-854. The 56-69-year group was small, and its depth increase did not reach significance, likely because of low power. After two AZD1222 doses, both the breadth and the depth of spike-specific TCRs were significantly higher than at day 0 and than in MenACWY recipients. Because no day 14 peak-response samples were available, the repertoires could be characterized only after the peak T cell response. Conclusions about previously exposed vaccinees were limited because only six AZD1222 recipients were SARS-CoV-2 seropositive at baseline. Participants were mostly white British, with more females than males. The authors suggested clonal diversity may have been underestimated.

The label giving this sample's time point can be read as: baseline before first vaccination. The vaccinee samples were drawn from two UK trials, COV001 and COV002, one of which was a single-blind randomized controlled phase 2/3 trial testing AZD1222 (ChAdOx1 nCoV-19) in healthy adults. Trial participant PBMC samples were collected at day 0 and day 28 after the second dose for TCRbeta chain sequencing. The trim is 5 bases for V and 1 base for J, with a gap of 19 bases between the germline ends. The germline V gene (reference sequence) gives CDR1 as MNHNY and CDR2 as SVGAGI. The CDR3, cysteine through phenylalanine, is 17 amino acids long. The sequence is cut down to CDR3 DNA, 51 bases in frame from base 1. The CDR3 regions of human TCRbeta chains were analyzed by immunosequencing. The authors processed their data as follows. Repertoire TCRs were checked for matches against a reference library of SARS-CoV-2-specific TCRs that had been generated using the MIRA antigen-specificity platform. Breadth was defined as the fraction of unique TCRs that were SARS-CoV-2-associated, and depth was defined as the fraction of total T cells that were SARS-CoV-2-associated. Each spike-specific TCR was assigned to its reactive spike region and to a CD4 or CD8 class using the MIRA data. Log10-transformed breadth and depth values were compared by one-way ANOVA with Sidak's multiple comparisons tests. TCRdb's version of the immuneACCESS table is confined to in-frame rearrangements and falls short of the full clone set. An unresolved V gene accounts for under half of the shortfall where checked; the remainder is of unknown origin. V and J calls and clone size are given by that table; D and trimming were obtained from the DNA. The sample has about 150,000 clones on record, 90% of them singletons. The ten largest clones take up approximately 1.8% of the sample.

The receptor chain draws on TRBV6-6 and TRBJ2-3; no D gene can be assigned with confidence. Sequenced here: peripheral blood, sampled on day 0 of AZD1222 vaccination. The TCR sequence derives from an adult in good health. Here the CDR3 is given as CASSPLRPAAGTDTQYF. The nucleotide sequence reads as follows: TGTGCCAGCAGTCCCCTAAGGCCGGCGGCTGGCACAGATACGCAGTATTTT.